This TCR beta chain stems from a study of blood T cells in healthy people across ages. About the research overall: About one barcoded beta molecule per two T cells came from capture by template switching.

Every participating donor contributed about 10 milliliters of peripheral blood through a draw. Total RNA was extracted at no less than 6 micrograms per sample. Next came a second PCR, run for about 6 to 11 cycles, which used a sample-barcoded 5' primer along with a J-beta primer mix. TCRdb re-derived calls from the 5' RACE reads in MiXCR, one entry per CDR3 protein. The table records approximately 730,000 distinct CDR3 sequences, about 48% of them present only once. In regard to this clonotype: Its antigen is unidentified.

General study findings and limits: Roughly linear age-related decline in beta diversity appeared, significant by age roughly 40.

There are 13 residues in the CDR3. Trimming removed 5 bases at V and 7 bases at J, with 12 bases between. Looked up from germline, CDR1 is SGHTA and CDR2 is FQGTGA. The chain joins TRBV7-3 to TRBJ2-1; no clear D. This receptor was taken from a man older than 75 in good health. Sequencing was done on a sample of blood. The CDR3 loop reads CASSPNSLNEQFF. As DNA, the CDR3 is TGTGCCAGCAGCCCAAACTCACTAAATGAGCAGTTCTTC.